This TCR beta chain was captured in a study of persistence of HIV-infected CD4 T cells. Study results and caveats: Degenerate expanded CDR3beta sequences were enriched among CMV- and Gag-responding cells.

There are 12 residues in the CDR3. The germline V gene has CDR1 MNHEY and CDR2 SMNVEV (reference sequence). Trimming cost V 2 bases and J 4 bases, with 4 bases left between them. To note about this clone: The antigen is undetermined.

This was the immunoSEQ version 4 assay in survey mode. Assay used: immunoSEQ multiplex PCR; TCRdb lists only in-frame clones, some missing. The sample lists tens of thousands of clones; approximately 78% were seen once. Lysates of CMV-infected fibroblasts at approximately 9.4 ug/mL stimulated these cells. Memory cells lacking CD40L and CD69 with high CD45RO were sorted. These HIV-1-infected adults initiated suppressive ART in chronic infection. The sequence derives from an adult woman with HIV who was CMV-seropositive. The sequenced sample was CD4+ T cells sorted from PBMCs after roughly 18-hour stimulation, obtained from a patient who received antiretroviral therapy. V and J are TRBV27 and TRBJ2-3; D is ambiguous. CDR3 bases: TGTGCCAGCAGTTTAGATTCAGATACGCAGTATTTT. It specifies CASSLDSDTQYF.